This T cell receptor beta chain is drawn from a study of T cells in Graves' hyperthyroidism and ophthalmopathy. Study-wide background: Before any treatment, at initial diagnosis, peripheral blood was collected.

Amplification yielded TCR beta CDR3 regions, with RNA transcripts as the source. A set of HTBI primers served as the primers for a first-round RT-PCR of the TCR CDR3. In TCRdb, the multiplex PCR reads were re-called with MiXCR into one record per CDR3 protein. The data contain approximately 690,000 distinct CDR3 sequences, 14% of them singletons. Study-wide points: The model forecast ophthalmopathy, anticipating it by a median roughly 6.3 months before onset.

The germline V gene encodes CDR1 MNHEY and CDR2 SMNVEV (reference sequence). V dropped 2 bases and J dropped 3 bases, with 13 bases sitting between them. The CDR3 totals 16 residues. Patients affected by ophthalmopathy presented a Clinical Activity Score of at least 3, a NOSPECS grade of at least 4, and disease duration below 3 months. Uncontrolled infection, other autoimmune disease, pregnancy and lactation each barred patients from inclusion. The table lists this clonotype with a few counts. The antigen remains unidentified. The chain has TRBV27 and TRBJ2-2; D possibly corresponds to TRBD2 (5 bases). The specimen sequenced was blood. The clonotype originates from a woman in her fifties or sixties with Graves' ophthalmopathy. CDR3 sequence: CASSLRRISDTGELFF. The CDR3 DNA reads as TGTGCCAGCAGTTTAAGGAGGATCTCGGACACCGGGGAGCTGTTTTTT.